Listed below are T cell receptor beta chains from one sample, sequenced in a study of cytomegalovirus exposure and HLA in healthy donors. The repertoire was sequenced with immunoSEQ multiplex PCR; TCRdb's copy has only in-frame clones and lacks some. The profile covers 150,000 or so clones, with roughly 75% appearing a single time and about 3.5% taken by the ten largest. Sequenced sample: PBMCs. The receptor source for this set is a man aged 40-50 years in good health and CMV-seronegative. Each CDR3 is given with its conserved first and last residue. Fields, in order: J gene, V gene, clone size, D gene, CDR3 protein. A D gene is named only where the DNA matches it firmly. Only part of the rows carry a size: once, few, many, or a class if the clone is expanded.

j_call: TRBJ2-4; v_call: TRBV5-1; clone_size: .; d_call: TRBD1; cdr3_aa: CASSLAGTGGLIQYF
j_call: TRBJ1-1; v_call: TRBV7-9; clone_size: .; d_call: .; cdr3_aa: CASSATANTEAFF
j_call: TRBJ1-1; v_call: TRBV18; clone_size: few; d_call: TRBD1; cdr3_aa: CASLATGFVSSEAFF
j_call: TRBJ1-1; v_call: TRBV11-2; clone_size: .; d_call: .; cdr3_aa: CASSLESSNTEAFF
j_call: TRBJ1-5; v_call: TRBV30; clone_size: once; d_call: .; cdr3_aa: CAWSVRGSSNQPQHF
j_call: TRBJ2-7; v_call: TRBV10-1; clone_size: .; d_call: TRBD1; cdr3_aa: CASSEGQGAAEQYF
j_call: TRBJ1-1; v_call: TRBV6-1; clone_size: .; d_call: .; cdr3_aa: CASTSGWNTEAFF
j_call: TRBJ1-3; v_call: TRBV5-1; clone_size: .; d_call: .; cdr3_aa: CASSLAGNSGNTIYF
j_call: TRBJ2-7; v_call: TRBV10-3; clone_size: .; d_call: .; cdr3_aa: CAISEAKAYRVPQYEQYF
j_call: TRBJ1-1; v_call: TRBV6-1; clone_size: few; d_call: TRBD1; cdr3_aa: CASTGGAGNTEAFF
j_call: TRBJ2-1; v_call: TRBV6-5; clone_size: few; d_call: .; cdr3_aa: CASSYTGNYNEQFF
j_call: .; v_call: TRBV5-1; clone_size: .; d_call: TRBD1; cdr3_aa: CASSFQGEHYEQYF